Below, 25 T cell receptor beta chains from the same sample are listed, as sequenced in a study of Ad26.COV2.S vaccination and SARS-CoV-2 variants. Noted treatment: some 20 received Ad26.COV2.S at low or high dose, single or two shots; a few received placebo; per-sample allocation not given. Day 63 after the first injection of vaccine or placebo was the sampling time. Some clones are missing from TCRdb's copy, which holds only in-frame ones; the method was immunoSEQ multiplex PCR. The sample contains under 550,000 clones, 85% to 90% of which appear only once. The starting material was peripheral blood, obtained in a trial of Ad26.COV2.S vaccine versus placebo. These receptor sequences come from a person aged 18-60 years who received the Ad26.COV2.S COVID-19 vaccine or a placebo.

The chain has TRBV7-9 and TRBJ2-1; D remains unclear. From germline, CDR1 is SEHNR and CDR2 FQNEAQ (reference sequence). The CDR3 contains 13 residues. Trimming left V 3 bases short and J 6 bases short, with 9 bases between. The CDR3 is CASSFGSVNEQFF. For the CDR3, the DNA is TGTGCCAGCAGCTTCGGATCGGTCAATGAGCAGTTCTTC.

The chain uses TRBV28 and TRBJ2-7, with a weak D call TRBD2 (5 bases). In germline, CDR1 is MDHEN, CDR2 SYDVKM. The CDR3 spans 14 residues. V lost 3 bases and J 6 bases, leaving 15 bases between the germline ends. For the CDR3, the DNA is TGTGCCAGCAGTTTTAACCGGGATGGAATCGAGCAGTACTTC. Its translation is CASSFNRDGIEQYF. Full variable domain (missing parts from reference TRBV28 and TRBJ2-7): DVKVTQSSRYLVKRTGEKVFLECVQDMDHENMFWYRQDPGLGLRLIYFSYDVKMKEKGDIPEGYSVSREKKERFSLILESASTNQTSMYLCASSFNRDGIEQYFGPGTRLTVT.

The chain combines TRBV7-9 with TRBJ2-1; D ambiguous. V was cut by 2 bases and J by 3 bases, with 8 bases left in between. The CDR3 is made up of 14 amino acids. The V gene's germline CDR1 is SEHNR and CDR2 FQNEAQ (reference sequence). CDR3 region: CASSLYEVYNEQFF. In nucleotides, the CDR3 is TGTGCCAGCAGCTTATATGAGGTCTACAATGAGCAGTTCTTC. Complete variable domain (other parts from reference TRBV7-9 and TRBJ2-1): DTGVSQNPRHKITKRGQNVTFRCDPISEHNRLYWYRQTLGQGPEFLTYFQNEAQLEKSRLLSDRFSAERPKGSFSTLEIQRTEQGDSAMYLCASSLYEVYNEQFFGPGTRLTVL.

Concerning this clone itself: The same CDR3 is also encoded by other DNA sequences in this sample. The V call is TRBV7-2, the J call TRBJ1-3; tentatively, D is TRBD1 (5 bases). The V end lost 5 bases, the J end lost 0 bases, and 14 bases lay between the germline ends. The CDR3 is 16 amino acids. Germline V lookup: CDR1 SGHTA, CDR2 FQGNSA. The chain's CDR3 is CASSPGTLGSGNTIYF. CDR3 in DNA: TGTGCCAGCAGCCCCGGGACGTTGGGCTCTGGAAACACCATATATTTT. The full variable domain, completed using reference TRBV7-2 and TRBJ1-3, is GAGVSQSPSNKVTEKGKDVELRCDPISGHTALYWYRQSLGQGLEFLIYFQGNSAPDKSGLPSDRFSAERTGGSVSTLTIQRTQQEDSAVYLCASSPGTLGSGNTIYFGEGSWLTVV.

This chain's CDR3 is CASSQGRFETQYF. The DNA for the CDR3 is TGCGCCAGCAGTCAGGGCCGCTTTGAGACCCAGTACTTC. The rearrangement joins TRBV4-1 to TRBJ2-5, with a possible D match to TRBD1 (5 bases). Germline CDR1 is MGHRA and CDR2 is YSYEKL. This CDR3 comprises 13 residues. Trimming shortened V by 6 bases and J by 5 bases, and 13 bases separated the two germline ends.

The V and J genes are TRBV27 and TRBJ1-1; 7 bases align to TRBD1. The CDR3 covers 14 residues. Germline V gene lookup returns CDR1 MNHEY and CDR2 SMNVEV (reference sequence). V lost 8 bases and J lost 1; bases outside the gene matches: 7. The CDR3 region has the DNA TGTGCCAGCCAGCCGGGACAGAGGAACACTGAAGCTTTCTTT. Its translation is CASQPGQRNTEAFF.

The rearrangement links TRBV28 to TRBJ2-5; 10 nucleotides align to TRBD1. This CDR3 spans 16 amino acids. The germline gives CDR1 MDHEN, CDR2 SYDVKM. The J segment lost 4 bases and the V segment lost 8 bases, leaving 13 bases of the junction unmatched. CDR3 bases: TGTGCCAGCCACAACCCGGGACAGGGGCGTCGAGAGACCCAGTACTTC. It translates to CASHNPGQGRRETQYF.

As DNA, the CDR3 is TGTGCCATCAGTGAGTCCCCAGGGACTAATGAAAAACTGTTTTTT. Protein: CAISESPGTNEKLFF. The gene calls are TRBV10-3 and TRBJ1-4; D perhaps matches TRBD1 (5 bases). V was clipped by 0 bases and J by 2 bases, with 7 bases between them. The CDR3 is 15 residues long. Germline CDR1 ENHRY, CDR2 SYGVKD.

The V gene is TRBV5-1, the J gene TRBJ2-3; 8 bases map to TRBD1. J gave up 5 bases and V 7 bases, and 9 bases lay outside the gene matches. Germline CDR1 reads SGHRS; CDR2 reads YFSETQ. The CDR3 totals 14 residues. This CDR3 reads CASRQTGQVDTQYF. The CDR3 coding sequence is TGCGCCAGCCGTCAAACGGGACAGGTAGATACGCAGTATTTT.

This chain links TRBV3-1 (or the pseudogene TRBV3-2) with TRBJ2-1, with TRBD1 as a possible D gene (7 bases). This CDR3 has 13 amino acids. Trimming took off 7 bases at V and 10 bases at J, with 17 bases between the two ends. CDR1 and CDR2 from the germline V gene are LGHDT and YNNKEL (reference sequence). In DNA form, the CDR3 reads TGTGCCAGCAATGCAGGGGGAGGAAAGGAGCAGTTCTTC. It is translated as CASNAGGGKEQFF.

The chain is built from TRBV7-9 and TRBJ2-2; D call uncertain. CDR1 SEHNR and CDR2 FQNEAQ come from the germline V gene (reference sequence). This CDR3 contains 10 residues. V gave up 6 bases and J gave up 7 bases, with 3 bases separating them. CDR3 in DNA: TGTGCCAGCAGTATCGGGGAGCTGTTTTTT. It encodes CASSIGELFF.

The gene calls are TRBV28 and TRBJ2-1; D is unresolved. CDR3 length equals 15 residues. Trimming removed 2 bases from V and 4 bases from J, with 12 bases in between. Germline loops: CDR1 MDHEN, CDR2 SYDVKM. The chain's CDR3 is CASSLGGTLYNEQFF. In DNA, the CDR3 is TGTGCCAGCAGTTTAGGCGGCACACTATACAATGAGCAGTTCTTC. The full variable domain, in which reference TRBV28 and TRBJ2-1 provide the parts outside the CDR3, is DVKVTQSSRYLVKRTGEKVFLECVQDMDHENMFWYRQDPGLGLRLIYFSYDVKMKEKGDIPEGYSVSREKKERFSLILESASTNQTSMYLCASSLGGTLYNEQFFGPGTRLTVL.

The CDR3, as DNA: TGTGCCAGTAGTATGGGGGCCACAGATACGCAGTATTTT. It translates to CASSMGATDTQYF. This chain uses TRBV19 with TRBJ2-3; a possible D gene is TRBD1 (6 bases). There are 13 residues in the CDR3. Germline loops: CDR1 LNHDA, CDR2 SQIVND (reference sequence). Trimming pared 3 bases from V and 2 bases from J, leaving 6 bases between.

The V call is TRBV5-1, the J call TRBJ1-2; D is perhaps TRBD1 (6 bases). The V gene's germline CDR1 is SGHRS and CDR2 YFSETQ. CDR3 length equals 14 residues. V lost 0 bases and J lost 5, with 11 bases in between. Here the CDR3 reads CASSLAPGEYGYTF. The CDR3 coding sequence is TGCGCCAGCAGCTTGGCCCCAGGGGAGTATGGCTACACCTTC.

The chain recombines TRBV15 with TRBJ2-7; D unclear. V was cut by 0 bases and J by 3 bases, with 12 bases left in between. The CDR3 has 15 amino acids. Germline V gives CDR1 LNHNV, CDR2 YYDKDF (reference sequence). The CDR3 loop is CATSRDALEDYEQYF. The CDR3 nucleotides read TGTGCCACCAGCAGAGATGCGTTAGAGGACTACGAGCAGTACTTC.

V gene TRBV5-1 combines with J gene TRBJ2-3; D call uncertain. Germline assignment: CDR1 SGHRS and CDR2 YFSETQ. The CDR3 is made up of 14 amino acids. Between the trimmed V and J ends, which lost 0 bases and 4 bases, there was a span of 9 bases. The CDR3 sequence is CASSLELRADTQYF. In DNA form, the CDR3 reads TGCGCCAGCAGCTTGGAACTTCGGGCAGATACGCAGTATTTT.

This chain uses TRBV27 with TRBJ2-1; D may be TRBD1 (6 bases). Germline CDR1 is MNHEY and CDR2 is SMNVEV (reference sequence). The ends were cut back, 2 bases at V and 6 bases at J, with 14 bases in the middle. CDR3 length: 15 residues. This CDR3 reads CASSLTGWGSNEQFF. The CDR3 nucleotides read TGTGCCAGCAGTTTAACAGGGTGGGGAAGCAATGAGCAGTTCTTC.

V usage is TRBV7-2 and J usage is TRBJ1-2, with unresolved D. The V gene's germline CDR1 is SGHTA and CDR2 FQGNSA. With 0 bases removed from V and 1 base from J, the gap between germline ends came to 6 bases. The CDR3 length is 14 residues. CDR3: CASSLAWRNYGYTF. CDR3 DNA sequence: TGTGCCAGCAGCTTAGCGTGGCGTAACTATGGCTACACCTTC.

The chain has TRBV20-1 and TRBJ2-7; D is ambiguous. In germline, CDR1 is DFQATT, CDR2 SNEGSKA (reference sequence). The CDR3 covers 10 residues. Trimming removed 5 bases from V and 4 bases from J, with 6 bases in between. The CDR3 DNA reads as TGCAGTGCTGGATCTTACGAGCAGTACTTC. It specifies CSAGSYEQYF.

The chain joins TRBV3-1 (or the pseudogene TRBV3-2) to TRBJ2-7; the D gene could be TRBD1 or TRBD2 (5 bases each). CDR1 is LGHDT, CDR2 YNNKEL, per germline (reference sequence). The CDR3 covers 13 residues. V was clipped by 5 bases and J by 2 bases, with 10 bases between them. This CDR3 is CASSTVGAYEQYF. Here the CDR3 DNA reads TGTGCCAGCAGCACTGTGGGGGCCTACGAGCAGTACTTC.

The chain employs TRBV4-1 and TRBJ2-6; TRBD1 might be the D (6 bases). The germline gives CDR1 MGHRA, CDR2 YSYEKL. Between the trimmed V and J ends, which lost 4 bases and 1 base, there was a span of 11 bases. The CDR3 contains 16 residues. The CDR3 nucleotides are TGCGCCAGCAGCCCCCCTACAGGGTCTGGGGCCAACGTCCTGACTTTC. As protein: CASSPPTGSGANVLTF.

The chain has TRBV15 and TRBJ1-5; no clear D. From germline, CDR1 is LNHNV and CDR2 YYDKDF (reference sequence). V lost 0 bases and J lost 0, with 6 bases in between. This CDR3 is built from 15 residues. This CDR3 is CATSRDTFSNQPQHF. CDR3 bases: TGTGCCACCAGCAGAGATACATTTAGCAATCAGCCCCAGCATTTT.

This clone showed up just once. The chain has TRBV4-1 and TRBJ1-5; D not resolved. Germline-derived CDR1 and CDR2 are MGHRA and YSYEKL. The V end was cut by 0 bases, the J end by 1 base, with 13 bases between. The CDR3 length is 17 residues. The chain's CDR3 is CASSQDPPTDSNQPQHF. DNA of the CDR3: TGCGCCAGCAGCCAAGATCCACCAACTGACAGCAATCAGCCCCAGCATTTT.

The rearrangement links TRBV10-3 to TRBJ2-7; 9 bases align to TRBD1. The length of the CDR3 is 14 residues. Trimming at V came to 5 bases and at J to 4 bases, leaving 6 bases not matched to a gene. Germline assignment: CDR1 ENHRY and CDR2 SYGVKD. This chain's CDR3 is CAISPGQGLYEQYF. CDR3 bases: TGTGCCATCAGTCCGGGACAGGGACTATACGAGCAGTACTTC.

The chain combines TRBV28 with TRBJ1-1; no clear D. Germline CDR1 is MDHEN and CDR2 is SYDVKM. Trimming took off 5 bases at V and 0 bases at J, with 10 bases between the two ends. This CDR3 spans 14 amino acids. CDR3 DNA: TGTGCCAGCAGTGCACTTTACATGAACACTGAAGCTTTCTTT. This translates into CASSALYMNTEAFF.